This TCR beta chain was documented in a study of blood T cells in healthy people across ages. Study-level information: About one barcoded beta molecule was captured per two T cells (by template switching).

The use of a sample-barcoded 5' primer and a J-beta primer mix characterized a second PCR of roughly 6 to 11 cycles. TCRdb redid the calling of the 5' RACE reads with MiXCR, one entry per CDR3 protein. The data hold about 570,000 distinct CDR3 sequences, with about 26% observed a single time. There are 14 residues in the CDR3. Germline V CDR1 and CDR2: SGHKS, YYEKEE (reference sequence). Trimming stripped 7 bases from V and 6 bases from J, with 16 bases between. To note about this clonotype: The antigen remains unidentified.

Findings of the study overall: PBMCs that were unsorted prevented a conclusive naive versus antigen-experienced comparison. Long-lived donors exceeded aged donors in naive CD4+ cells and diversity. Observed TCR beta diversity showed a strong correlation with the percentage of naive T cells as measured by flow cytometry.

The chain couples TRBV5-5 to TRBJ2-2, with D perhaps matching TRBD1 (6 bases). Sequences were obtained from blood. This clonotype was obtained from a woman between 70 and 85 years old in good health. The CDR3: CASAYRELAGELFF. The CDR3 coding sequence is TGTGCCAGCGCCTACAGGGAGTTGGCCGGGGAGCTGTTTTTT.